Listed below are T cell receptor beta chains from one sample, sequenced in a study of OX40 agonist ivuxolimab in advanced cancers. The repertoire was sequenced with immunoSEQ multiplex PCR; TCRdb's copy has only in-frame clones and lacks some. The sample gives tens of thousands of clones, 86% of which show up once; 5.5% to 7.5% is in the top ten. The source material was CD4+ or CD8+ T cells sorted from blood, sampled in a trial of the OX40 agonist ivuxolimab. Every receptor here comes from an adult with an advanced solid tumor such as melanoma, head and neck, liver or kidney cancer. Both conserved end residues are part of each CDR3. Fields, in order: clone size, V gene, J gene, D gene, CDR3 DNA, CDR3 protein. A D gene is named only where the DNA matches it firmly. A row's size may be missing; if present it is once, few, many or a size class.

many	TRBV7-2	TRBJ2-7	TRBD2	TGTGCCAGCAGCACTACTAGCGGGTCCTACGAGCAGTACTTC	CASSTTSGSYEQYF
NA	TRBV19	TRBJ1-1	NA	TGTGCCAGCAAGACAGGATCCTACACTGAAGCTTTCTTT	CASKTGSYTEAFF
NA	TRBV29-1	TRBJ1-2	TRBD1	TGCAGCGTAGGACAGGGTTCGGCGGGCTACACCTTC	CSVGQGSAGYTF
NA	TRBV2	TRBJ1-5	TRBD1	TGTGCCAGCAGGTCTGGGACAGCAAGAAGCAATCAGCCCCAGCATTTT	CASRSGTARSNQPQHF
NA	TRBV18	TRBJ1-4	NA	TGTGCCAGCACGACAGGAATAAATGAAAAACTGTTTTTT	CASTTGINEKLFF
once	TRBV27	TRBJ1-2	NA	TGTGCCAGCTCCTTCAACAAGAACTATGGCTACACCTTC	CASSFNKNYGYTF
NA	TRBV5-6	TRBJ1-1	NA	TGTGCCAGCAGCAAGGACCTGGGTCGGCTTAACACTGAAGCTTTCTTT	CASSKDLGRLNTEAFF
NA	TRBV7-2	TRBJ2-1	NA	TGTGCCAGCAGCTTTCTGAATGAGCAGTTCTTC	CASSFLNEQFF
NA	TRBV29-1	TRBJ2-7	NA	TGCAGCGTGTTAGACAGAGCCTACGAGCAGTACTTC	CSVLDRAYEQYF
NA	TRBV5-1	TRBJ1-2	NA	TGCGCCAGCAGCTCCTCAGGCTTAGCTAACTATGGCTACACCTTC	CASSSSGLANYGYTF
NA	TRBV6-6	TRBJ2-3	NA	TGTGCCAGCAATTCCCAACTAGTAGTAACAGATACGCAGTATTTT	CASNSQLVVTDTQYF
NA	TRBV6-5	TRBJ1-5	NA	TGTGCCAGCACCAGAAAGGCGGGGGGCAATCAGCCCCAGCATTTT	CASTRKAGGNQPQHF
NA	TRBV5-6	TRBJ1-2	NA	TGTGCCAGCAGCTTGGGAGACAGGCCCGAGTTGAGAGGCTACACCTTC	CASSLGDRPELRGYTF
NA	TRBV19	TRBJ2-3	TRBD2	TGTGCCAGTAGCATCCCTCACTTGGGACTAGCGGGGGGCGGTGCGCAGTATTTT	CASSIPHLGLAGGGAQYF
NA	TRBV15	TRBJ1-3	TRBD1	TGTGCCACCAGCAGAGATCAGGGGGCCTCTGGAAACACCATATATTTT	CATSRDQGASGNTIYF
NA	TRBV18	TRBJ1-2	NA	TGTGCCAGCTCACCAAACACAGGGATGGGATATGGCTACACCTTC	CASSPNTGMGYGYTF
NA	TRBV13	TRBJ2-7	NA	TGTGCCAGCGGGGAGAGAGCCTACGAGCAGTACTTC	CASGERAYEQYF
NA	TRBV10-1	TRBJ1-5	TRBD1	TGCGCCAGCAGTGAGAAAGGGCAGGGGGATAGCAATCAGCCCCAGCATTTT	CASSEKGQGDSNQPQHF
NA	TRBV6-5	TRBJ1-6	NA	TGTGCCAGCAGTTATCGGGAGTCCTATAATTCACCCCTCCACTTT	CASSYRESYNSPLHF
NA	TRBV6-5	TRBJ2-2	NA	TGTGCCAGCAGTTGGCAGTTTAACACCGGGGAGCTGTTTTTT	CASSWQFNTGELFF
NA	TRBV7-3	TRBJ2-3	NA	TGTGCCAGCAGCGAACGAGGCACAGATACGCAGTATTTT	CASSERGTDTQYF
NA	TRBV4-1	TRBJ2-7	NA	TGCGCCAGCAGCCCTTCAACAGTCTTCTCCTACGAGCAGTACTTC	CASSPSTVFSYEQYF
NA	TRBV7-8	TRBJ2-7	NA	TGTGCCAGCAGCAGCCGGGACGTACACTACGAGCAGTACTTC	CASSSRDVHYEQYF
NA	TRBV7-2	TRBJ2-1	TRBD2	TGTGCCAGCAGCTTTCAAGCGGGAGACAATGAGCAGTTCTTC	CASSFQAGDNEQFF
NA	TRBV9	TRBJ2-1	NA	TGTGCCAGCAGCGCCCCGACAAACCGGGACACTGGTCGTGGCTCCTACAATGAGCAGTTCTTC	CASSAPTNRDTGRGSYNEQFF
NA	TRBV4-2	TRBJ1-2	TRBD1	TGTGCCAGCAGCCAAGAGGACAGGGGGATTTATGGCTACACCTTC	CASSQEDRGIYGYTF
NA	TRBV4-3	TRBJ2-4	NA	TGCGCCAGCAGCCAAGGGACGGGACTAGCCAAAAACATTCAGTACTTC	CASSQGTGLAKNIQYF
NA	TRBV6-5	TRBJ1-1	TRBD1	TGTGCCAGCAACGAACCGGACAGGGGGCGAGCTTTCTTT	CASNEPDRGRAFF
NA	TRBV30	TRBJ1-6	TRBD1	TGTGCCTGGAGTGTAACGGACAGGGGGTTTAATTCACCCCTCCACTTT	CAWSVTDRGFNSPLHF
NA	TRBV6-6	TRBJ1-6	NA	TGTGCCAGCAGTAAACGGGACACCTATAATTCACCCCTCCACTTT	CASSKRDTYNSPLHF
NA	TRBV2	TRBJ2-1	NA	TGTGCCAGCAGTTTACGACTGGGCAATGAGCAGTTCTTC	CASSLRLGNEQFF
NA	TRBV6-1	TRBJ1-3	NA	TGTGCCAGCAGTGGCGTCGGCTCTGGAAACACCATATATTTT	CASSGVGSGNTIYF
NA	TRBV18	TRBJ2-5	TRBD2	TGTGCCAGCTCACCACGACCTAGCGGGAGGACTCCAGAGACCCAGTACTTC	CASSPRPSGRTPETQYF
NA	TRBV20-1	TRBJ1-2	NA	TGCAGTGCCCTGGGAGGGGTCGGCTACACCTTC	CSALGGVGYTF
NA	TRBV5-1	TRBJ1-4	TRBD1	TGCGCCAGCAGCCCAAGACAGGGCGCCATTGCCAAACTGTTTTTT	CASSPRQGAIAKLFF
once	TRBV6-1	TRBJ2-3	NA	TGTGCCAGCAGTTTCAGCGGAGATACGCAGTATTTT	CASSFSGDTQYF
NA	TRBV13	TRBJ1-6	TRBD1	TGTGCCAGCAGCTCCCGGGACAGGGATTCACCCCTCCACTTT	CASSSRDRDSPLHF
NA	TRBV27	TRBJ1-2	NA	TGTGCCAGCAGTCATATGGGGGATAACTATGGCTACACCTTC	CASSHMGDNYGYTF
NA	TRBV7-2	TRBJ2-7	NA	TGTGCCAGCAGCTCCCACGGGTCCGCGATTAATGCCGAGCAGTACTTC	CASSSHGSAINAEQYF
NA	TRBV7-3	TRBJ1-1	NA	TGTGCCAGCAGCGTGACAGACGAATTCACTGAAGCTTTCTTT	CASSVTDEFTEAFF
few	TRBV9	TRBJ1-1	TRBD1	TGTGCCAGCAGCTCTACAGGGGACACTGAAGCTTTCTTT	CASSSTGDTEAFF
NA	TRBV6-6	TRBJ1-5	NA	TGTGCCAGCAGTTACTTGCAGTACAATCAGCCCCAGCATTTT	CASSYLQYNQPQHF
NA	TRBV18	TRBJ2-7	NA	TGTGCCAGCTCACCATACTCCTACGAGCAGTACTTC	CASSPYSYEQYF
NA	TRBV4-3	TRBJ2-7	TRBD2	TGCGCCAGCAGCCGCTCCCTCGGTAGCGGGAGGGGTTTCTACGAGCAGTACTTC	CASSRSLGSGRGFYEQYF